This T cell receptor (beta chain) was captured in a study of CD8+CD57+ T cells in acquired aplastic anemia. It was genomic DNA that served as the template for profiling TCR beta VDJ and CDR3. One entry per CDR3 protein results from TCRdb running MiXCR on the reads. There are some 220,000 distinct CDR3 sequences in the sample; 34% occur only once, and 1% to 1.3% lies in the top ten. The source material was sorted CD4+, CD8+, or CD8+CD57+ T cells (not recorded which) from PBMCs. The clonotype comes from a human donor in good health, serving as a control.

CDR3 nucleotides: TGTGCCAGCAGCGTAGCAGGGGCGGGTGGCTACACCTTC. Translated: CASSVAGAGGYTF. The V call is TRBV9, the J call TRBJ1-2; possibly TRBD1 for D (6 bases). V lost 0 bases and J 7 bases, leaving 10 bases between the germline ends. The CDR3 consists of 13 residues. Germline CDR1 reads SGDLS; CDR2 reads YYNGEE.